This TCR beta chain is drawn from a study of cytomegalovirus exposure and HLA in healthy donors. The overall study: HLA-typed donors contributed about 85 million unique TCRs, which were held in an early data release.

The germline V gene encodes CDR1 ENHRY and CDR2 SYGVKD. This CDR3 contains 16 residues. V trimming: 0 bases; J trimming: 4 bases; junction bases outside the gene matches: 7. It was with 60 Vbeta and 13 Jbeta primers that the PCR ran. Profiled with immunoSEQ multiplex PCR; TCRdb holds only in-frame clones, not every one. The table records approximately 170,000 clones, just under 75% of them present only once. V usage is TRBV10-3 and J usage is TRBJ2-5; TRBD1 agrees at 8 bases. The TCR was taken from a man aged 30 to 45 in good health and CMV-seropositive. Sequencing input: PBMCs. CDR3 region: CAISESGGTGIETQYF. In DNA form, the CDR3 reads TGTGCCATCAGTGAGTCAGGGGGGACAGGTATAGAGACCCAGTACTTC.